This T cell receptor (beta chain) was captured in a study of cytomegalovirus exposure and HLA in healthy donors. PCR used 60 Vbeta primers and 13 Jbeta primers. Sequencing used immunoSEQ multiplex PCR; TCRdb keeps in-frame clones, though not all of them. This sample has tens of thousands of clones, with approximately 78% found just once. The CDR3 extends over 16 amino acids. Germline CDR1 reads SGHRS; CDR2 reads YFSETQ. The J segment lost 4 bases and the V segment lost 0 bases, leaving 7 bases of the junction unmatched. The chain carries TRBV5-1 and TRBJ2-1; 7 nucleotides line up with TRBD1. This receptor was taken from a female donor in good health and CMV-seronegative. Sequencing input: PBMCs. DNA for the CDR3: TGCGCCAGCAGCTTGGGGGACAGTCTCTTTTACAATGAGCAGTTCTTC. Its protein is CASSLGDSLFYNEQFF.